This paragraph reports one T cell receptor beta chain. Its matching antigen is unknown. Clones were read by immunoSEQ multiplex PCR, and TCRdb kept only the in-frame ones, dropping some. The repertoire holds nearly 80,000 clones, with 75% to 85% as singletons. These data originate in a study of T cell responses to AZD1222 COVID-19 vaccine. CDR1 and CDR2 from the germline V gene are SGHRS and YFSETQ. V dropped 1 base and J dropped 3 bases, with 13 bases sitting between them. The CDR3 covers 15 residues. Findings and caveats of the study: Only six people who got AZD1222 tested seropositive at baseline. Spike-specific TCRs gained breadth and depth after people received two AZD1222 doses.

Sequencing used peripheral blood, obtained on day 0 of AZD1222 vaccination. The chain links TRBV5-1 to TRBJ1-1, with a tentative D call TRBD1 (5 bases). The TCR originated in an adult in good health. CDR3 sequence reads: CASSLNWGPDTEAFF. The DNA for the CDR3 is TGCGCCAGCAGCTTGAATTGGGGCCCTGACACTGAAGCTTTCTTT.